This record looks at one T cell receptor beta chain sequence and its context. This sample is drawn from a study of technical replicates of blood from several donors. Only in-frame clones appear in the TCRdb table, and some are missing; sequencing was by immunoSEQ multiplex PCR. The sample holds about 89,000 clones, about 94% seen once. Deletions cut 6 bases from V and 7 bases from J, with 9 bases between. This CDR3 spans 12 amino acids. Germline V CDR1 and CDR2: MDHEN, SYDVKM. The clonotype originates from a human donor in good health. The sequenced sample consisted of T cells isolated from PBMCs. This chain links TRBV28 with TRBJ2-2; D not resolved. The CDR3 DNA follows: TGTGCCAGCAGGGGCCAAGTCGGGGAGCTGTTTTTT. Translating gives CASRGQVGELFF.